The 32 T cell receptor beta chains below were found in one sample sequenced in a study of T cells in localized non-small cell lung cancer. Repertoires were generated with immunoSEQ multiplex PCR, while TCRdb's copy carries only in-frame clones and drops some. The sample consists of 25,000 to 35,000 clones, 92% of them appearing once. The source material was peripheral blood, sampled before any cancer treatment. These TCRs come from a female donor over 55 with stage I lung adenocarcinoma.

V usage is TRBV5-1 and J usage is TRBJ1-1, with TRBD1 matching over 7 bases. Germline V gives CDR1 SGHRS, CDR2 YFSETQ. Trimming cost V 0 bases and J 1 base; bases outside gene matches: 3. The CDR3 sequence is 15 residues long. CDR3 sequence: CASSLVRDRNTEAFF. CDR3 nucleotide sequence: TGCGCCAGCAGCTTGGTTCGGGACAGGAACACTGAAGCTTTCTTT.

This sequence joins TRBV9 and TRBJ2-7, with 10 bases matching TRBD2. The CDR3 contains 14 residues. The germline V gene encodes CDR1 SGDLS and CDR2 YYNGEE. J was trimmed by 3 bases and V by 2 bases; bases with no gene match: 2. The CDR3 is CASSVSGGGYEQYF. As DNA, the CDR3 is TGTGCCAGCAGCGTCAGCGGGGGGGGCTACGAGCAGTACTTC. The full variable domain, rest sourced from reference TRBV9 and TRBJ2-7, is DSGVTQTPKHLITATGQRVTLRCSPRSGDLSVYWYQQSLDQGLQFLIQYYNGEERAKGNILERFSAQQFPDLHSELNLSSLELGDSALYFCASSVSGGGYEQYFGPGTRLTVT.

This clone occurred once. The V and J genes are TRBV5-1 and TRBJ2-3; D might be TRBD1 (6 bases). Trimming pared 0 bases from V and 5 bases from J, leaving 10 bases between. This CDR3 has 14 residues. Germline values: CDR1 SGHRS, CDR2 YFSETQ. CDR3 nucleotides: TGCGCCAGCAGCTTGGACAGGGCAGGAGATACGCAGTATTTT. Amino acids: CASSLDRAGDTQYF.

This CDR3 reads CASSPQGLVQETQYF. CDR3 in DNA: TGTGCCAGCTCACCACAGGGGCTCGTACAAGAGACCCAGTACTTC. The chain is built from TRBV18 and TRBJ2-5, with TRBD1 as a possible D gene (5 bases). With 1 base removed from V and 2 bases from J, the gap between germline ends came to 11 bases. The CDR3 runs 15 residues. The germline V gene encodes CDR1 KGHSH and CDR2 LQKENI.

The rearrangement joins TRBV12-5 to TRBJ1-2, with D perhaps TRBD1 (6 bases). Trimming shortened V by 5 bases and J by 1 base, and 14 bases separated the two germline ends. CDR3 length: 15 residues. Germline V gene lookup returns CDR1 LGHNT and CDR2 FRNRAP. The DNA of the CDR3 is TGTGCTAGTGGTACGCAGGGGCAGGATAACTATGGCTACACCTTC. Translating gives CASGTQGQDNYGYTF.

The V and J genes are TRBV6-6 and TRBJ2-7; TRBD2 matches 11 bases. Per the germline V gene, CDR1 is MNHNY and CDR2 is SVGAGI (reference sequence). Unmatched junction bases numbered 4, after V lost 6 bases and J lost 3 bases. The CDR3 has 14 amino acids. The CDR3 region has the DNA TGTGCCAGCAGATTAGCGGGGGGGGTCTACGAGCAGTACTTC. Residues: CASRLAGGVYEQYF.

Turning to this clone: This sample also contains other DNA sequences that code for the same CDR3. The rearrangement links TRBV30 to TRBJ1-2; 7 bases align to TRBD1. Germline values: CDR1 GTSNPN, CDR2 SVGIG (reference sequence). The V and J ends lost 2 bases and 8 bases, in that order; junction bases with no gene match: 11. This CDR3 has 14 amino acids. CDR3 nucleotide sequence: TGTGCCTGGAGTAAGGGGGCGGGGAGCTACGGCTACACCTTC. Its translation is CAWSKGAGSYGYTF.

This clone was seen a few times. The chain combines TRBV11-2 with TRBJ2-7, with 10 bases matching TRBD1. This CDR3 has 14 residues. The V gene end was trimmed by 3 bases and the J gene end by 3 bases; junction bases not matched to a gene: 2. The germline CDR1 and CDR2 sequences are SGHAT and FQNNGV. The DNA of the CDR3 is TGTGCCAGCAGCTTGGGACAGGGGAACTACGAGCAGTACTTC. Its translation is CASSLGQGNYEQYF.

The genes are TRBV7-2 and TRBJ2-1, with 11 bases identical to TRBD2. In germline, CDR1 is SGHTA, CDR2 FQGNSA. Germline trimming cut 2 bases from V and 4 bases from J; bases unmatched to any gene: 10. This CDR3 region has 18 residues. The CDR3 bases are TGTGCCAGCAGCTTATTTCTTTTTGGGACTAGCGGTTACAATGAGCAGTTCTTC. Translating gives CASSLFLFGTSGYNEQFF.

The V call is TRBV19, the J call TRBJ2-1; 10 bases map to TRBD1. CDR1 and CDR2 from the germline V gene are LNHDA and SQIVND (reference sequence). V trimming: 10 bases; J trimming: 7 bases; junction bases outside the gene matches: 10. This CDR3 has 14 residues. This chain's CDR3 is CATLPRTGGNEQFF. CDR3 coding DNA: TGTGCCACCCTGCCCAGGACAGGGGGGAATGAGCAGTTCTTC.

The V gene is TRBV5-5, the J gene TRBJ2-3; D unclear. CDR3 length equals 13 residues. Germline CDR1 SGHKS, CDR2 YYEKEE (reference sequence). Trimming pared 2 bases from V and 0 bases from J, leaving 4 bases between. CDR3: CASSLASTDTQYF. The CDR3 nucleotides read TGTGCCAGCAGCTTAGCCAGCACAGATACGCAGTATTTT. Based on the CDR3 plus reference TRBV5-5 and TRBJ2-3, the full variable domain is DAGVTQSPTHLIKTRGQQVTLRCSPISGHKSVSWYQQVLGQGPQFIFQYYEKEERGRGNFPDRFSARQFPNYSSELNVNALLLGDSALYLCASSLASTDTQYFGPGTRLTVL.

J is TRBJ2-2 and V is TRBV7-2, with D possibly matching TRBD2 (5 bases). Germline V CDR1 and CDR2: SGHTA, FQGNSA. This CDR3 contains 15 residues. Between the trimmed V and J ends, which lost 2 bases and 4 bases, there was a span of 11 bases. CDR3 in amino acids: CASSLQGSLTGELFF. The CDR3 DNA follows: TGTGCCAGCAGCTTACAAGGGAGTCTCACCGGGGAGCTGTTTTTT.

This sequence joins TRBV7-9 and TRBJ1-2; TRBD1 is a possible D gene (6 bases). This CDR3 comprises 16 residues. V was clipped by 5 bases and J by 1 base, with 17 bases between them. Germline assignment: CDR1 SEHNR and CDR2 FQNEAQ (reference sequence). CDR3 region: CASSLGGARSNYGYTF. The CDR3 DNA is TGTGCCAGCAGCCTCGGGGGGGCGAGAAGTAACTATGGCTACACCTTC. Full variable domain (remainder filled in from reference TRBV7-9 and TRBJ1-2): DTGVSQNPRHKITKRGQNVTFRCDPISEHNRLYWYRQTLGQGPEFLTYFQNEAQLEKSRLLSDRFSAERPKGSFSTLEIQRTEQGDSAMYLCASSLGGARSNYGYTFGSGTRLTVV.

This clone was found once. This chain joins TRBV10-3 and TRBJ1-1; maybe TRBD1 (5 bases). The germline V gene encodes CDR1 ENHRY and CDR2 SYGVKD. With 2 bases removed from V and 7 bases from J, the gap between germline ends came to 5 bases. CDR3 length: 11 residues. The CDR3 region has the DNA TGTGCCATCAGTGAGAGGGGTGAAGCTTTCTTT. Residues: CAISERGEAFF.

This chain connects TRBV6-5 to TRBJ1-1, with 12 nucleotides matching TRBD1. The CDR3 is 15 residues long. Germline V gives CDR1 MNHEY, CDR2 SVGAGI. The ends lost 7 bases at V and 2 bases at J; junction bases unmatched: 5. As DNA, the CDR3 is TGTGCCAGCACCTGGGGACAGGGGGCTAACACTGAAGCTTTCTTT. Amino acids: CASTWGQGANTEAFF.

The gene calls are TRBV5-1 and TRBJ1-2, with TRBD1 matching over 9 bases. The CDR3 spans 18 residues. Trimming took 0 bases from V and 6 from J; bases not matched to a gene: 15. Germline CDR1 is SGHRS and CDR2 is YFSETQ. CDR3 amino acids: CASSLVSGGQGITDGYTF. The CDR3 DNA follows: TGCGCCAGCAGCTTGGTATCCGGGGGACAGGGAATCACGGATGGCTACACCTTC.

V usage is TRBV10-1 and J usage is TRBJ1-5, with TRBD1 as a possible D gene (5 bases). V lost 6 bases, J lost 0 bases, and 21 bases lay in between. Germline V lookup: CDR1 WNHNN, CDR2 SYGVQD (reference sequence). The CDR3 spans 18 residues. The chain's CDR3 is CASSPTALTTYSNQPQHF. The CDR3 DNA reads TGCGCCAGCAGCCCGACAGCTCTTACTACGTATAGCAATCAGCCCCAGCATTTT.

This chain links TRBV19 with TRBJ1-4; D is ambiguous. Germline V gene data show CDR1 as LNHDA and CDR2 as SQIVND (reference sequence). This CDR3 spans 15 amino acids. The germline V and J ends were trimmed by 5 bases and 0 bases, with 10 bases remaining between them. In DNA form, the CDR3 reads TGTGCCAGTAGTGCGTACACCTCAACTAATGAAAAACTGTTTTTT. Amino acid sequence: CASSAYTSTNEKLFF.

This clone appeared a single time. The V gene is TRBV5-4, the J gene TRBJ1-2; maybe TRBD1 (5 bases). CDR3 length: 15 amino acids. Trimming took off 0 bases at V and 0 bases at J, with 9 bases between the two ends. Per the germline V gene, CDR1 is SGHNT and CDR2 is YYREEE (reference sequence). The CDR3 sequence is CASSLAAGTNYGYTF. CDR3 nucleotides: TGTGCCAGCAGCTTGGCGGCAGGGACTAACTATGGCTACACCTTC.

V usage is TRBV15 and J usage is TRBJ1-4; D is ambiguous. Deletions cut 0 bases from V and 1 base from J, with 6 bases between. Germline V gene sequence: CDR1 LNHNV, CDR2 YYDKDF (reference sequence). This CDR3 has 15 amino acids. CDR3 coding DNA: TGTGCCACCAGCAGAGATCGGGTAACTAATGAAAAACTGTTTTTT. The encoded protein is CATSRDRVTNEKLFF.

V usage is TRBV7-9 and J usage is TRBJ2-7; no clear D gene. V was clipped by 4 bases and J by 2 bases, with 6 bases between them. The germline CDR1 and CDR2 sequences are SEHNR and FQNEAQ (reference sequence). The CDR3 runs to 12 residues. CDR3 nucleotide sequence: TGTGCCAGCAGCTCGGTGACCTACGAGCAGTACTTC. Translation gives CASSSVTYEQYF.

This chain links TRBV6-5 with TRBJ1-5; D uncertain. The CDR3 is 13 amino acids. Trimming took 6 bases from V and 4 from J, leaving 10 bases between them. Germline lookup yields CDR1 MNHEY and CDR2 SVGAGI. Here the CDR3 DNA reads TGTGCCAGCAGGATAGACGGGAATCAGCCCCAGCATTTT. The encoded protein is CASRIDGNQPQHF.

CDR3 residues: CAISGGAGAYTGELFF. The DNA of the CDR3 is TGTGCCATCAGTGGAGGTGCGGGGGCCTACACCGGGGAGCTGTTTTTT. V gene TRBV10-3 combines with J gene TRBJ2-2; the D gene is possibly TRBD2 (7 bases). CDR3 length: 16 amino acids. CDR1 ENHRY and CDR2 SYGVKD come from the germline V gene. The V end was cut by 4 bases, the J end by 3 bases, with 15 bases between.

The chain uses TRBV4-1 and TRBJ2-5; the match to TRBD1 covers 8 bases. Germline V gene data show CDR1 as MGHRA and CDR2 as YSYEKL. CDR3 length: 16 amino acids. V lost 0 bases to trimming and J lost 2 bases; unmatched junction nucleotides: 5. In nucleotides, the CDR3 is TGCGCCAGCAGCCAAGAAACAGGGGGTTGGCAAGAGACCCAGTACTTC. Its protein product is CASSQETGGWQETQYF.

The V gene is TRBV4-1, the J gene TRBJ2-3, with 8 bases matching TRBD2. This CDR3 has 17 amino acids. V dropped 0 bases and J dropped 6; count of bases not matched to a gene: 11. Germline CDR1 is MGHRA and CDR2 is YSYEKL. Here the CDR3 reads CASSQEFSRGARDTQYF. The CDR3 nucleotides read TGCGCCAGCAGCCAAGAATTTTCGCGGGGGGCAAGGGATACGCAGTATTTT.

The rearrangement uses TRBV7-2 and TRBJ2-5; a weak D match, TRBD1 (6 bases). The germline CDR1 and CDR2 sequences are SGHTA and FQGNSA. This CDR3 contains 16 residues. V was clipped by 1 base and J by 5 bases, with 17 bases between them. The CDR3 DNA is TGTGCCAGCAGCTTAGGTTTGGGGGCTAGAAGTGAGACCCAGTACTTC. It is translated as CASSLGLGARSETQYF.

The rearrangement joins TRBV4-1 to TRBJ1-1, with a tentative D call TRBD1 (6 bases). V was cut by 6 bases and J by 8 bases, with 19 bases left in between. The CDR3 is 14 residues long. Per the germline V gene, CDR1 is MGHRA and CDR2 is YSYEKL. CDR3 DNA: TGCGCCAGCAGACAACCCCTGGTGGGACAAGAAGCTTTCTTT. This codes for CASRQPLVGQEAFF.

The chain uses TRBV28 and TRBJ1-2; D unresolved. V was pared by 1 base and J by 4 bases, with 10 bases between. CDR1 MDHEN and CDR2 SYDVKM come from the germline V gene. The CDR3 totals 14 residues. Written as DNA, the CDR3 is TGTGCCAGCAGTTTATCCTCCAGGATCTATGGCTACACCTTC. Its protein product is CASSLSSRIYGYTF.

The rearrangement joins TRBV2 to TRBJ2-2, with 8 bases aligning to TRBD1. Germline V gene data show CDR1 as SNHLY and CDR2 as FYNNEI. V shed 6 bases and J 7 bases; nucleotides not matched to a gene: 4. The CDR3 consists of 13 residues. As DNA, the CDR3 is TGTGCCAGCAGACAGGGGGATAACGGGGAGCTGTTTTTT. Protein sequence: CASRQGDNGELFF. Full variable domain (outside the CDR3, taken from reference TRBV2 and TRBJ2-2): EPEVTQTPSHQVTQMGQEVILRCVPISNHLYFYWYRQILGQKVEFLVSFYNNEISEKSEIFDDQFSVERPDGSNFTLKIRSTKLEDSAMYFCASRQGDNGELFFGEGSRLTVL.

This sequence joins TRBV5-1 and TRBJ2-3; the D gene is possibly TRBD2 (7 bases). Germline V gene lookup returns CDR1 SGHRS and CDR2 YFSETQ. The CDR3 consists of 15 residues. Trimming left V 7 bases short and J 6 bases short, with 21 bases between. DNA of the CDR3: TGCGCCAGCTCCGAAAACGAGGGGGGGGTCGATACGCAGTATTTT. Protein sequence: CASSENEGGVDTQYF.

The chain combines TRBV13 with TRBJ2-2; 8 bases are shared with TRBD1. In germline, CDR1 is PRHDT, CDR2 FYEKMQ (reference sequence). The CDR3 is made up of 17 amino acids. Unmatched junction bases numbered 16, after V lost 8 bases and J lost 5 bases. The CDR3 reads CASGLLRDRTFTGELFF. CDR3 in DNA: TGTGCCAGCGGGCTTCTCCGGGACAGGACATTTACCGGGGAGCTGTTTTTT.

CDR3 bases: TGTGCCAGCAGCCAAGCCCCGGGACGCGAGCAGTACTTC. As protein: CASSQAPGREQYF. This rearrangement joins TRBV7-8 to TRBJ2-7; D tentatively reads TRBD1 or TRBD2 (5 bases each). V dropped 5 bases and J dropped 6 bases, with 14 bases sitting between them. The germline V gene has CDR1 SGHVS and CDR2 FQNEAQ. This CDR3 spans 13 amino acids.